Below are 20 T cell receptor beta chains sequenced from a single sample in a study of T cell responses to AZD1222 COVID-19 vaccine. Only in-frame clones appear in the TCRdb table, and some are missing; sequencing was by immunoSEQ multiplex PCR. The data show 110,000 or so clones, approximately 92% seen once. This material consisted of peripheral blood, taken 28 days after the second AZD1222 dose. Every receptor here comes from an adult who received the AZD1222 COVID-19 vaccine.

The CDR3 bases are TGTGCCAGCAGCGCGGGACAGACAAGCTACAATGAGCAGTTCTTC. Protein sequence: CASSAGQTSYNEQFF. The chain recombines TRBV7-9 with TRBJ2-1; a possible D gene is TRBD1 (7 bases). V lost 5 bases and J lost 3, with 14 bases in between. The germline gives CDR1 SEHNR, CDR2 FQNEAQ (reference sequence). CDR3 length: 15 amino acids.

The V call is TRBV30, the J call TRBJ2-7; tentative D call: TRBD2 (5 bases). The germline V gene encodes CDR1 GTSNPN and CDR2 SVGIG (reference sequence). The V end lost 7 bases, the J end lost 4 bases, and 11 bases lay between the germline ends. The CDR3 has 11 amino acids. CDR3 amino acids: CAYRRGYEQYF. The CDR3 DNA is TGTGCCTATAGAAGAGGGTACGAGCAGTACTTC.

The chain links TRBV7-8 to TRBJ1-2; unclear D gene. The length of the CDR3 is 15 residues. Trimming cost V 1 base and J 6 bases, with 15 bases left between them. Germline V gene lookup returns CDR1 SGHVS and CDR2 FQNEAQ. The DNA of the CDR3 is TGTGCCAGCAGCTTAGATCAAACCGCCACTCATGGCTACACCTTC. Protein sequence: CASSLDQTATHGYTF.

The V and J genes are TRBV2 and TRBJ2-7; D not resolved. CDR1 is SNHLY and CDR2 is FYNNEI in the germline V gene. The CDR3 spans 13 residues. The ends were cut back, 4 bases at V and 5 bases at J, with 12 bases in the middle. CDR3 DNA: TGTGCCAGCAGTGTCCCAGGTTCGGACGAGCAGTACTTC. Protein sequence: CASSVPGSDEQYF.

The chain employs TRBV15 and TRBJ2-3; the D is unclear. The V gene's germline CDR1 is LNHNV and CDR2 YYDKDF (reference sequence). The length of the CDR3 is 15 residues. The ends were cut back, 4 bases at V and 1 base at J, with 12 bases in the middle. CDR3 bases: TGTGCCACCAGCACCCGGGTCGGAGGCACAGATACGCAGTATTTT. Translated: CATSTRVGGTDTQYF.

The chain links TRBV9 to TRBJ2-1, with 11 bases matching TRBD2. J was trimmed by 10 bases and V by 5 bases; bases with no gene match: 20. The CDR3 has 18 amino acids. Germline values: CDR1 SGDLS, CDR2 YYNGEE. This CDR3 reads CASSPGYSGRAVEREQFF. The CDR3 nucleotides are TGTGCCAGCAGTCCGGGTTATAGCGGGAGGGCCGTCGAGAGGGAGCAGTTCTTC.

This chain links TRBV27 with TRBJ1-4; D remains unclear. CDR1 and CDR2 (germline): MNHEY, SMNVEV (reference sequence). V was shortened by 6 bases and J by 7 bases, with 18 bases between the two germline ends. The CDR3 is made up of 15 amino acids. DNA for the CDR3: TGTGCCAGCAGCCCCGAGGGTCGGAGGAGTGAAAAACTGTTTTTT. Translation: CASSPEGRRSEKLFF. Full variable domain (outside the CDR3, taken from reference TRBV27 and TRBJ1-4): EAQVTQNPRYLITVTGKKLTVTCSQNMNHEYMSWYRQDPGLGLRQIYYSMNVEVTDKGDVPEGYKVSRKEKRNFPLILESPSPNQTSLYFCASSPEGRRSEKLFFGSGTQLSVL.

In this sample, this clone turned up once. The chain employs TRBV12-3 or TRBV12-4 and TRBJ2-1; no definite D call. The CDR3 has 12 amino acids. The V gene lost 3 bases and the J gene lost 9 bases, with 9 bases spanning the gap. Written as DNA, the CDR3 is TGTGCCAGCAGTTTCGTCCGCAGTGAGCAGTTCTTC. Its translation is CASSFVRSEQFF.

The chain carries TRBV5-1 and TRBJ2-1; tentatively, D is TRBD1 or TRBD2 (5 bases each). This CDR3 is 15 amino acids long. The germline CDR1 and CDR2 sequences are SGHRS and YFSETQ. V lost 4 bases to trimming and J lost 7 bases, with 18 bases between them. The CDR3 is CASSRTSGASNEQFF. The CDR3 nucleotides are TGCGCCAGCAGCCGGACCTCCGGGGCCAGTAATGAGCAGTTCTTC.

V is TRBV6-5 and J is TRBJ1-1; D gene uncertain. Germline assignment: CDR1 MNHEY and CDR2 SVGAGI. V was trimmed by 5 bases and J by 0 bases, leaving 13 bases between them. CDR3 length: 15 residues. The CDR3, as DNA: TGTGCCAGCAGTCGGGTCGCACAGCTGAACACTGAAGCTTTCTTT. It is translated as CASSRVAQLNTEAFF.

This chain uses TRBV20-1 with TRBJ1-2; D is undetermined. Germline CDR1 DFQATT, CDR2 SNEGSKA (reference sequence). CDR3 length: 12 residues. Trimming removed 3 bases from V and 3 bases from J, with 8 bases in between. The DNA of the CDR3 is TGCAGTGCTAGTTGGGCACACTATGGCTACACCTTC. As protein: CSASWAHYGYTF.

This clone was observed a handful of times. The rearrangement uses TRBV4-2 and TRBJ2-1; maybe TRBD1 (5 bases). Germline CDR1 reads LGHNA; CDR2 reads YNFKEQ. CDR3 length: 13 amino acids. V gave up 0 bases and J gave up 9 bases, with 9 bases separating them. The DNA for the CDR3 is TGTGCCAGCAGCCAAGACCTAGGGGCTGAGCAGTTCTTC. Its translation is CASSQDLGAEQFF.

This CDR3 is CASSPRDSQETQYF. The CDR3 coding sequence is TGTGCCAGCAGCCCCCGGGACTCGCAAGAGACCCAGTACTTC. The rearrangement uses TRBV28 and TRBJ2-5; D may be TRBD2 (6 bases). The germline V gene encodes CDR1 MDHEN and CDR2 SYDVKM. Trimming removed 6 bases from V and 2 bases from J, with 13 bases in between. The CDR3 consists of 14 residues.

The chain combines TRBV6-1 with TRBJ1-2, with 9 bases lining up with TRBD1. In germline, CDR1 is MNHNS, CDR2 SASEGT. The junction had 4 bases not matched to a gene; V was cut back by 3 bases and J by 2 bases. The CDR3 consists of 15 residues. The CDR3 here is CASSDTGTGNYGYTF. The CDR3 nucleotides read TGTGCCAGCAGTGACACTGGGACAGGGAACTATGGCTACACCTTC.

J is TRBJ2-1 and V is TRBV6-5, with 7 bases matching TRBD1. Unmatched junction bases numbered 2, after V lost 3 bases and J lost 0 bases. This CDR3 contains 15 residues. Germline V CDR1 and CDR2: MNHEY, SVGAGI. CDR3 DNA: TGTGCCAGCAGTTATAGGGACAGCTCCTACAATGAGCAGTTCTTC. It specifies CASSYRDSSYNEQFF.

This clone appeared a single time. CDR3 amino acids: CASRTHVEVSIYF. CDR3 in DNA: TGTGCCAGCAGAACCCACGTGGAGGTCTCCATATATTTT. V is TRBV28 and J is TRBJ1-3; D gene uncertain. The CDR3 has 13 residues. V was pared by 6 bases and J by 11 bases, with 17 bases between. CDR1 is MDHEN and CDR2 is SYDVKM in the germline V gene. The variable domain in full, with the rest retrieved from reference TRBV28 and TRBJ1-3, is DVKVTQSSRYLVKRTGEKVFLECVQDMDHENMFWYRQDPGLGLRLIYFSYDVKMKEKGDIPEGYSVSREKKERFSLILESASTNQTSMYLCASRTHVEVSIYFGEGSWLTVV.

The genes are TRBV6-5 and TRBJ1-3; D remains unclear. V shed 2 bases and J shed 2 bases, with 7 bases lying between them. The CDR3 sequence is 14 residues long. Germline V CDR1 and CDR2: MNHEY, SVGAGI. The CDR3 coding sequence is TGTGCCAGCAGTTACGTGGGTCCTGGAAACACCATATATTTT. It yields the protein CASSYVGPGNTIYF.

J is TRBJ2-1 and V is TRBV7-2, with a possible D match to TRBD2 (5 bases). With 3 bases removed from V and 1 base from J, the gap between germline ends came to 10 bases. The CDR3 extends over 15 amino acids. Looked up from germline, CDR1 is SGHTA and CDR2 is FQGNSA. CDR3 region: CASSFRTSSYNEQFF. The CDR3 bases are TGTGCCAGCAGCTTTCGGACTTCTTCCTACAATGAGCAGTTCTTC. The full variable domain, in which reference TRBV7-2 and TRBJ2-1 provide the parts outside the CDR3, is GAGVSQSPSNKVTEKGKDVELRCDPISGHTALYWYRQSLGQGLEFLIYFQGNSAPDKSGLPSDRFSAERTGGSVSTLTIQRTQQEDSAVYLCASSFRTSSYNEQFFGPGTRLTVL.

The genes are TRBV19 and TRBJ2-1, with D hard to call. Trimming took off 0 bases at V and 10 bases at J, with 22 bases between the two ends. There are 17 residues in the CDR3. Germline V gene data show CDR1 as LNHDA and CDR2 as SQIVND (reference sequence). CDR3 residues: CASSIDSVNYPPDEQFF. The CDR3 coding sequence is TGTGCCAGTAGTATAGATTCGGTGAACTACCCACCCGACGAGCAGTTCTTC.

This chain uses TRBV6-5 with TRBJ1-3; the D is unclear. The CDR3 covers 14 residues. Trimming stripped 0 bases from V and 6 bases from J, with 9 bases between. Germline loops: CDR1 MNHEY, CDR2 SVGAGI. CDR3 nucleotides: TGTGCCAGCAGTTACTCGAGGCTGGAAAACACCATATATTTT. It encodes CASSYSRLENTIYF.